This TCR beta chain stems from a study of CD8 T cells in Susac syndrome (dated by TCRdb to the late 2010s). Some background on the complete study: Of the Susac syndrome patients who were sequenced, eight were in clinical remission while about six had clinically active disease. At the time of blood withdrawal, Susac syndrome patients were either therapy-naive, taking corticosteroids (with some also receiving IVIg), or on IVIg alone. Repertoire sequencing was used to test whether CD8+ T cell activation and differentiation in Susac syndrome was antigen driven.

RNA was extracted using the RNeasy kit, and about 0.45 to 1 microgram was reverse transcribed with random hexamers. The immunoSEQ multiplex PCR assay, covering 54 Vbeta and 13 Jbeta segments, was used to amplify TCR beta CDR3 regions. PCR amplification bias was corrected by using a synthetic template baseline for primer optimization and computational correction. On the study's bioinformatics: Reads were assigned to V, D and J genes according to IMGT and analyzed in immunoSEQ Analyzer, with only productive sequences retained. To calculate clonality, Shannon entropy was normalized by log2 of the number of productive unique sequences and then subtracted from one. For each patient and control, public and private clones were evaluated among the 100 most prevalent clones. Clones were defined as Susac-specific if absent from the healthy and MS cohorts, from under 1,200 published viral clones and from other ImmuneACCESS disease sequences. Clones were called with MiXCR by TCRdb after fastp trimmed the public reads at Q25, and only in-frame beta chains were retained. Rows merge per CDR3 protein into single entries with the most common DNA and genes. The V and J calls, along with clone size, are taken from TCRdb and not from the paper's own processing. This sample is represented by a few hundred thousand distinct CDR3 sequences; 85% to 95% of them were singletons. The ten largest clonotypes hold around 0.15% of the sample.

Peripheral blood CD8+ and CD4+ T cells from healthy donors, Susac syndrome patients and multiple sclerosis patients were profiled using high-throughput TCR beta sequencing. The Susac syndrome patients fulfilled recently defined diagnostic criteria for definite or probable disease. Bulk CD8+ and CD4+ T cells were purified magnetically by negative isolation, whereas CD8+ TEMRA cells were enriched by FACS. Blood was drawn into EDTA tubes, processed within 24 hours, and PBMCs were isolated by density gradient centrifugation. PBMCs intended for TCR sequencing were cryopreserved in liquid nitrogen and were subsequently thawed in a 37 degrees C water bath. Purity of sorted or isolated CD4+, CD8+ and CD8+ TEMRA cells was at least 90%. The CDR3 measures 14 amino acids from cysteine to phenylalanine. Only the CDR3 DNA stays, 42 bases, in frame from base 1. Taken from the germline V gene, the CDR1 and CDR2 loops are SGHTA and FQGTGA. V loses 3 bases, J loses 2 bases, and the germline ends lie 10 bases apart.

What the research found in general, with its limitations: No clonal expansion was detected in the CD4+ T cell repertoire of Susac syndrome patients. The study acknowledged that relatively few individuals were included in the TCR sequencing and HLA analysis.

As concerns this clonotype: This receptor's antigen is unknown. Base qualities are missing; no much larger clone stands one base away.

This TCR was recovered from a human donor with Susac syndrome. Source material: CD4+ T cells from PBMCs. The sequence is built from TRBV7-3 and TRBJ2-5; too little of a D gene remains to name it. The CDR3 region has the sequence CASSLSPRQETQYF. Read as DNA, the sequence is TGTGCCAGCAGCTTGAGTCCCAGGCAAGAGACCCAGTACTTC.